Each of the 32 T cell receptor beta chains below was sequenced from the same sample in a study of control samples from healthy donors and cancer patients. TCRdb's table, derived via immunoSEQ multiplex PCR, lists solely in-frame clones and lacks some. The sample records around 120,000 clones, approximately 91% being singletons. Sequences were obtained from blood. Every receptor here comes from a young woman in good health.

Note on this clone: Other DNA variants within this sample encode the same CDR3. The CDR3 nucleotides are TGTGCCAGCAGTTTCGGGGGTAGCAATCAGCCCCAGCATTTT. This translates into CASSFGGSNQPQHF. V gene TRBV28 combines with J gene TRBJ1-5, with D possibly TRBD1 on 5 matching bases. The CDR3 spans 14 residues. The germline V gene has CDR1 MDHEN and CDR2 SYDVKM. V was shortened by 3 bases and J by 0 bases, with 6 bases between the two germline ends.

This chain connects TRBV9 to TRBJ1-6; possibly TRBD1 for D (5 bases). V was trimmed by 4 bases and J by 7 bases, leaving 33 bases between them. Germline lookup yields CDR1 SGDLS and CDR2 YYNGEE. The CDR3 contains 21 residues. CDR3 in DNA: TGTGCCAGCAGCCCCTGTAGGTTATTGCAGGGTGAGGGGCCGGGAAATTCACCCCTCCACTTT. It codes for CASSPCRLLQGEGPGNSPLHF. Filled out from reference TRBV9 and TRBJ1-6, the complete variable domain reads DSGVTQTPKHLITATGQRVTLRCSPRSGDLSVYWYQQSLDQGLQFLIQYYNGEERAKGNILERFSAQQFPDLHSELNLSSLELGDSALYFCASSPCRLLQGEGPGNSPLHFGNGTRLTVT.

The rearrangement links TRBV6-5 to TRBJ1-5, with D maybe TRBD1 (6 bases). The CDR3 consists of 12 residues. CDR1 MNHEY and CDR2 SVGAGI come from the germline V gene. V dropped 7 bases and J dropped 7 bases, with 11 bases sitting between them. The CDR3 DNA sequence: TGTGCCAGCACTAACAGGGCCCAGCCCCAGCATTTT. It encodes CASTNRAQPQHF.

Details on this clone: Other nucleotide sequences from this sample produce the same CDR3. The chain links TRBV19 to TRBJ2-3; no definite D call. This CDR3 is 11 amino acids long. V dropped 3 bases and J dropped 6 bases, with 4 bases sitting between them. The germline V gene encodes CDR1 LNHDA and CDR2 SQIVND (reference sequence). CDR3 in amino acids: CASSIGDTQYF. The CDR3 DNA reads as TGTGCCAGTAGTATTGGCGATACGCAGTATTTT.

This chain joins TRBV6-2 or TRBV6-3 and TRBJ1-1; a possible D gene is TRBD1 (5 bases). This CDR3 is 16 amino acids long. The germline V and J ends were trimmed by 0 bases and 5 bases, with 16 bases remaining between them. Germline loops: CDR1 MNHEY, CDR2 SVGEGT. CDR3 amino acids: CASSYSPGLPGTEAFF. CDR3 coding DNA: TGTGCCAGCAGTTACTCACCGGGACTTCCGGGAACTGAAGCTTTCTTT.

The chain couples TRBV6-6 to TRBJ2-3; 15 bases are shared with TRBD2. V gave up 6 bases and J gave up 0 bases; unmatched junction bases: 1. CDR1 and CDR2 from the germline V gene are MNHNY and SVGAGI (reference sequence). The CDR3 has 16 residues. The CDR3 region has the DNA TGTGCCAGCAGGGGGACTAGCGGGGGGAGCACAGATACGCAGTATTTT. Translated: CASRGTSGGSTDTQYF.

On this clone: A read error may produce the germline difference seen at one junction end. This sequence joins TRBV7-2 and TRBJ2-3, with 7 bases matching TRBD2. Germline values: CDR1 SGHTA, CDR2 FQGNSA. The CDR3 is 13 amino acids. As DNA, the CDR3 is TGCCAACGAGGACTAGAGAGCACAGATACGCAGTATTTT. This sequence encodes CQRGLESTDTQYF.

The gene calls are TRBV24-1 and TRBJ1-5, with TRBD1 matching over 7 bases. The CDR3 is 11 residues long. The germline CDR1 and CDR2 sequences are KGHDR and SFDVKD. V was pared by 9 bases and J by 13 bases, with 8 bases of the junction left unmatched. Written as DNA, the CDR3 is TGTGCCACCCGCAGGGGGTACCTTCAGCATTTT. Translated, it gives CATRRGYLQHF.

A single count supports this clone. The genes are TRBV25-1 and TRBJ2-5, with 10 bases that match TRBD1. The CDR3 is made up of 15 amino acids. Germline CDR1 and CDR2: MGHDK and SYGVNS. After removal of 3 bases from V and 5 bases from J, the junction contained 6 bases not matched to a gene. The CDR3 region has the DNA TGTGCCAGCAGTGATCCGGGACAGGGGACGGAGACCCAGTACTTC. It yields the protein CASSDPGQGTETQYF.

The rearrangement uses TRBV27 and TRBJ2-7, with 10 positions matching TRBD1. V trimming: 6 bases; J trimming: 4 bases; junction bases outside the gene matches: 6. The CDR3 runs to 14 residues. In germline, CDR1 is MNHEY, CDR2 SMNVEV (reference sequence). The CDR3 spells CASRTGTGAYEQYF. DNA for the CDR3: TGTGCCAGCAGGACCGGGACAGGGGCTTACGAGCAGTACTTC.

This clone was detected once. The CDR3 spells CASSLRGLSGSYEQYF. CDR3 in DNA: TGTGCCAGCAGTTTAAGGGGCCTCTCAGGTTCCTACGAGCAGTACTTC. The rearrangement joins TRBV28 to TRBJ2-7, with a possible D match to TRBD1 (5 bases). CDR3 size: 16 residues. Germline CDR1 and CDR2: MDHEN and SYDVKM. V was trimmed by 2 bases and J by 1 base, leaving 15 bases between them.

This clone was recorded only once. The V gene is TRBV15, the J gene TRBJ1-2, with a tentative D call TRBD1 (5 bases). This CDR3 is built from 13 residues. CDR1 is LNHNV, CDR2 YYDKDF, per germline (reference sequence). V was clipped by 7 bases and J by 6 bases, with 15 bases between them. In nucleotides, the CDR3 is TGTGCCACCATTATTTACAGGATGCATGGCTACACCTTC. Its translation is CATIIYRMHGYTF.

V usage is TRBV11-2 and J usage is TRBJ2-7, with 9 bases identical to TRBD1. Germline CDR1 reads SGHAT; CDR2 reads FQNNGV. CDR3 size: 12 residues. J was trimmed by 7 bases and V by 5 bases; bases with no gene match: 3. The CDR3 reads CASSHGTGEQYF. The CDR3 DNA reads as TGTGCCAGCAGCCACGGGACAGGGGAGCAGTACTTC. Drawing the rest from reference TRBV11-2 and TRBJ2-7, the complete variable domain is EAGVAQSPRYKIIEKRQSVAFWCNPISGHATLYWYQQILGQGPKLLIQFQNNGVVDDSQLPKDRFSAERLKGVDSTLKIQPAKLEDSAVYLCASSHGTGEQYFGPGTRLTVT.

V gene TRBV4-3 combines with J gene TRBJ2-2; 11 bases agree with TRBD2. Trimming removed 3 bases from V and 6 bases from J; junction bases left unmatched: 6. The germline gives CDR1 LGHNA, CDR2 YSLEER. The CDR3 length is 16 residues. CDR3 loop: CASSQLAGGGSGELFF. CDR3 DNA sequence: TGCGCCAGCAGCCAGCTAGCGGGAGGAGGGTCCGGGGAGCTGTTTTTT.

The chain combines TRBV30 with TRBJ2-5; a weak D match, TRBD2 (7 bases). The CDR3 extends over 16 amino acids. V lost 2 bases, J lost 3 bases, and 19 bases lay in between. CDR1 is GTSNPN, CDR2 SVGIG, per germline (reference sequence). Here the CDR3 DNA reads TGTGCCTGGAGTTCGGGCAGGGGAGGGGAGGAAGAGACCCAGTACTTC. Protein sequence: CAWSSGRGGEEETQYF.

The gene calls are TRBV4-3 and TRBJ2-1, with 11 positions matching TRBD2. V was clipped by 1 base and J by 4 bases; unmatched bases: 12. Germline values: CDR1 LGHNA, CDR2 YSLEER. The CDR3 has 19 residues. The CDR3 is CASSQVKGLTSGSYNEQFF. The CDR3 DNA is TGCGCCAGCAGCCAAGTCAAGGGCCTTACTAGCGGGAGTTACAATGAGCAGTTCTTC.

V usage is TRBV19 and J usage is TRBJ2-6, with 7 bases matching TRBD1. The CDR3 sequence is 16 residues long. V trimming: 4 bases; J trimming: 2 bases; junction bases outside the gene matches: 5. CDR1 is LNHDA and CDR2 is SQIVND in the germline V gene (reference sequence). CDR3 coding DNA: TGTGCCAGTAGTAGGGACAGTAGTGCTGGGGCCAACGTCCTGACTTTC. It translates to CASSRDSSAGANVLTF.

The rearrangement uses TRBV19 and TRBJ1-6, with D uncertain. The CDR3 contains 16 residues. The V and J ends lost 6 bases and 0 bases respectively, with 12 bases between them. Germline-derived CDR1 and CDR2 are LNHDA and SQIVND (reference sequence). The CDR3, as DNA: TGTGCCAGTAGCCCCTACCTGAGCTCCTATAATTCACCCCTCCACTTT. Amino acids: CASSPYLSSYNSPLHF.

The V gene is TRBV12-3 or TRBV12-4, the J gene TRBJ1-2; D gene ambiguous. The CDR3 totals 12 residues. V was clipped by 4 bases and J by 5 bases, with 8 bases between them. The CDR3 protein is CASSYRIYGYTF. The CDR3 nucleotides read TGTGCCAGCAGTTACAGAATTTATGGCTACACCTTC.

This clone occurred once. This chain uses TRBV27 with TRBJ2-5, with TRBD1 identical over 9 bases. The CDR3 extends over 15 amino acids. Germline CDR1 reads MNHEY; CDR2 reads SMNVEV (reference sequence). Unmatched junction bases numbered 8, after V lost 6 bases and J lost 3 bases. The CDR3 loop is CASRVSRDREETQYF. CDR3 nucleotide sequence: TGTGCCAGCAGGGTATCCAGGGACAGGGAAGAGACCCAGTACTTC.

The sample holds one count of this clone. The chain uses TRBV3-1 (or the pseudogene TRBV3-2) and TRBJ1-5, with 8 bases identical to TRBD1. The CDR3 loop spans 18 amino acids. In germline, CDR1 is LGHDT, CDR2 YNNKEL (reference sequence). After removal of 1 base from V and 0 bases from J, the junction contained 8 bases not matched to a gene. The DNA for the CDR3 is TGTGCCAGCAGCCAAGTGGTAGGACAGGGCTATAGCAATCAGCCCCAGCATTTT. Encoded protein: CASSQVVGQGYSNQPQHF.

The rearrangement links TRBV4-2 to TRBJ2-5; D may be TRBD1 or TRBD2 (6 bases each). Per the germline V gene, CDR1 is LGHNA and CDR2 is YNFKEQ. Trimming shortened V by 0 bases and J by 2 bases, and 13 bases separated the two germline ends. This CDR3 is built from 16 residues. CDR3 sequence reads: CASSQDQLGGQETQYF. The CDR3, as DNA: TGTGCCAGCAGCCAAGACCAACTAGGGGGGCAAGAGACCCAGTACTTC.

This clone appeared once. The CDR3 loop is CASSPGTTPYEQYF. In DNA, the CDR3 is TGCGCCAGCAGCCCTGGGACCACTCCTTACGAGCAGTACTTC. The chain carries TRBV4-3 and TRBJ2-7; D tentatively fits TRBD1 or TRBD2 (5 bases each). Germline V gene data show CDR1 as LGHNA and CDR2 as YSLEER. The CDR3 is made up of 14 amino acids. The V gene lost 4 bases and the J gene lost 4 bases, with 14 bases spanning the gap.

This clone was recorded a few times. CDR3 nucleotides: TGTGCCAGCTCATCCACGACAGGGCGGTCCTACGAGCAGTACTTC. It codes for CASSSTTGRSYEQYF. The rearrangement uses TRBV18 and TRBJ2-7; TRBD1 agrees at 7 bases. The CDR3 contains 15 residues. V dropped 5 bases and J dropped 1; count of bases not matched to a gene: 8. Germline CDR1 KGHSH, CDR2 LQKENI.

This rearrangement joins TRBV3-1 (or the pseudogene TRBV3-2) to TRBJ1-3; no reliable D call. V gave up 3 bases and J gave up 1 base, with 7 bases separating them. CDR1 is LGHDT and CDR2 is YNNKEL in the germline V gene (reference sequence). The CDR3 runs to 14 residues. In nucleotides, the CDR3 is TGTGCCAGCAGCCAGCGTAGGTCTGGAAACACCATATATTTT. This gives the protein CASSQRRSGNTIYF.

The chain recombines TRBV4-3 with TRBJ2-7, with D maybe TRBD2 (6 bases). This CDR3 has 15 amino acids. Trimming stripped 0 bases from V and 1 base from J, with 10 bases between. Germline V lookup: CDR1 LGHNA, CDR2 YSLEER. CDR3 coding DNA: TGCGCCAGCAGCCAAGAGGAGGAGGGGTCCTACGAGCAGTACTTC. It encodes CASSQEEEGSYEQYF.

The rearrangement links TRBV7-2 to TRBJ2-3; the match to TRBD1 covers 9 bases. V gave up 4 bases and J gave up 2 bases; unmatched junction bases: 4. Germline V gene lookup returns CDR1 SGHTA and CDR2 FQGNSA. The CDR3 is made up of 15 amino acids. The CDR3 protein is CASSYRQGVTDTQYF. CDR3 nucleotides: TGTGCCAGCAGCTACCGACAGGGGGTCACAGATACGCAGTATTTT.

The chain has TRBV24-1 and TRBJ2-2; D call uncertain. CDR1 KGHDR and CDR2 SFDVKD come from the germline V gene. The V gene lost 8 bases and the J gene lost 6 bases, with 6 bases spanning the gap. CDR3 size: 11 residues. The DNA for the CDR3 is TGTGCCACCACCAGCTCCGGGGAGCTGTTTTTT. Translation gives CATTSSGELFF.

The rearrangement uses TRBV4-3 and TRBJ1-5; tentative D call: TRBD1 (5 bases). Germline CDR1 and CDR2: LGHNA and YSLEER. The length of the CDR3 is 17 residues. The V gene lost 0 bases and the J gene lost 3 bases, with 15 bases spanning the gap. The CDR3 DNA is TGCGCCAGCAGCCAAGATCGGGGCAGGGAGTTCAATCAGCCCCAGCATTTT. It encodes CASSQDRGREFNQPQHF.

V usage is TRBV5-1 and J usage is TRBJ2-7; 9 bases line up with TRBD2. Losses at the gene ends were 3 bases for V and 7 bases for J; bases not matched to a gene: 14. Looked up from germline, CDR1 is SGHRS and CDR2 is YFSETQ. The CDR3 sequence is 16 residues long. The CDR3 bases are TGCGCCAGCAGCTGGGCGGGCGCGGGGGGGCCGGGAGAGCAGTACTTC. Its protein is CASSWAGAGGPGEQYF. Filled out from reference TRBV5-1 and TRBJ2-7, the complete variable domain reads KAGVTQTPRYLIKTRGQQVTLSCSPISGHRSVSWYQQTPGQGLQFLFEYFSETQRNKGNFPGRFSGRQFSNSRSEMNVSTLELGDSALYLCASSWAGAGGPGEQYFGPGTRLTVT.

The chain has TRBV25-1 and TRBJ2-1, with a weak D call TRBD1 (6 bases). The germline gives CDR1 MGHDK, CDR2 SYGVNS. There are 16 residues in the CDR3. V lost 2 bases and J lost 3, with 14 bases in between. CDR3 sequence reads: CASSELGAGRYNEQFF. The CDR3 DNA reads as TGTGCCAGCAGTGAACTGGGGGCGGGCCGCTACAATGAGCAGTTCTTC.

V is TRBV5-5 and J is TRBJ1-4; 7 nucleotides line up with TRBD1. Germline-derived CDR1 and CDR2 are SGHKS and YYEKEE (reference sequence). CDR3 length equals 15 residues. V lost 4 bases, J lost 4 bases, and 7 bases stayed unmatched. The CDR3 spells CASSRGQQINEKLFF. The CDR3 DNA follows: TGTGCCAGCAGCCGGGGACAGCAGATTAATGAAAAACTGTTTTTT.